This T cell receptor beta chain was captured in a study of a mutant IDH1 vaccine in newly diagnosed glioma. Study information: In the visit schedule, V12 fell in week 35, while V13 fell in week 47.

Details on this clone: What it binds is not known.

Only in-frame clones appear in the TCRdb table, and some are missing; sequencing was by immunoSEQ multiplex PCR. This sample has tens of thousands of clones; about 76% occur once, and the top ten carry approximately 4.7%. Trimming left V 5 bases short and J 4 bases short, with 3 bases between. CDR3 length equals 11 residues. Germline CDR1 reads MNHNY; CDR2 reads SVGAGI (reference sequence). Specified time point: week 35, safety follow-up. A single vaccine dose contained 300 ug of mutant IDH1 20-mer peptide, and topical imiquimod was used with it. Sample: PBMCs, taken from a glioma patient whose treatment included an IDH1 peptide vaccine. The chain uses TRBV6-6 and TRBJ2-1; D unclear. The source of this sequence is a woman in her thirties or forties with glioma. Some clones in this sample may be carry-over from other donors' samples. CDR3 in DNA: TGTGCCAGCAGTCTATACAATGAGCAGTTCTTC. This translates into CASSLYNEQFF.